This is a list of T cell receptor beta chains from one sample in a study of OX40 agonist ivuxolimab in advanced cancers. Repertoires were generated with immunoSEQ multiplex PCR, while TCRdb's copy carries only in-frame clones and drops some. In the table there are 40,000 to 45,000 clones, 65% to 90% of which are singletons. The specimen comprised CD4+ or CD8+ T cells sorted from blood, sampled in a trial of the OX40 agonist ivuxolimab. The receptor source for this set is an adult with an advanced solid tumor such as melanoma, head and neck, liver or kidney cancer. Each CDR3 is given with its conserved first and last residue. D genes are given only for firm matches. Rows may omit the clone size; those that give it use once, few, many or a size class.

D gene	V gene	J gene	clone size	CDR3 protein	CDR3 DNA
.	TRBV27	TRBJ1-5	.	CASSWVGGSNQPQHF	TGTGCCAGCAGTTGGGTGGGGGGAAGCAATCAGCCCCAGCATTTT
.	TRBV7-8	TRBJ2-3	.	CASSPSRGAGDTQYF	TGTGCCAGCAGCCCCTCGCGTGGGGCGGGAGATACGCAGTATTTT
TRBD2	TRBV7-9	TRBJ2-3	.	CASSLYPGTSGGTDTQYF	TGTGCCAGCAGCTTATACCCTGGGACTAGCGGGGGGACAGATACGCAGTATTTT
TRBD1	TRBV6-6	TRBJ2-2	.	CASSPGTANTGELFF	TGTGCCAGCAGCCCCGGGACAGCCAACACCGGGGAGCTGTTTTTT
.	TRBV7-8	TRBJ2-7	.	CASSFGRDEQYF	TGTGCCAGCAGCTTTGGTCGAGACGAGCAGTACTTC
.	TRBV15	TRBJ1-2	.	CATSRDGGGYTF	TGTGCCACCAGCAGAGATGGAGGCGGCTACACCTTC
.	TRBV27	TRBJ1-2	.	CASSLNRAGSDYGYTF	TGTGCCAGCAGTTTAAATCGCGCGGGCTCGGACTATGGCTACACCTTC
TRBD2	TRBV27	TRBJ2-3	.	CASSLGLAVRAQYF	TGTGCCAGCAGTTTAGGTCTAGCGGTCCGGGCGCAGTATTTT
TRBD1	TRBV9	TRBJ1-2	.	CASTQGAYGYTF	TGTGCCAGCACCCAGGGGGCCTATGGCTACACCTTC
.	TRBV2	TRBJ1-5	.	CASRGGGGQMEPQHF	TGTGCCAGCAGAGGGGGGGGCGGGCAGATGGAGCCCCAGCATTTT
.	TRBV5-4	TRBJ1-5	.	CASSLDGPGNQPQHF	TGTGCCAGCAGCCTGGACGGCCCTGGCAATCAGCCCCAGCATTTT
.	TRBV7-2	TRBJ2-5	.	CASSFKGEETQYF	TGTGCCAGCAGCTTTAAGGGGGAAGAGACCCAGTACTTC
.	TRBV7-8	TRBJ1-2	once	CASSLGHPSPGYTF	TGTGCCAGCAGCTTAGGACACCCGAGTCCTGGCTACACCTTC
.	TRBV13	TRBJ1-1	.	CASSLLTSKQLSEAFF	TGTGCCAGCAGCTTATTAACCTCGAAGCAGCTGAGTGAAGCTTTCTTT
TRBD2	TRBV7-7	TRBJ2-2	.	CASSLAGLRENTGELFF	TGTGCTAGCAGCTTAGCGGGTCTCCGGGAAAACACCGGGGAGCTGTTTTTT
.	TRBV4-1	TRBJ2-2	.	CASSQGPAPGELFF	TGCGCCAGCAGCCAAGGTCCAGCCCCCGGGGAGCTGTTTTTT
.	TRBV11-1	TRBJ2-1	.	CASSPGPGVSNEQFF	TGTGCCAGCAGCCCAGGGCCGGGAGTATCCAATGAGCAGTTCTTC
.	TRBV4-1	TRBJ1-1	.	CASSQGPLLMNTEAFF	TGCGCCAGCAGCCAAGGGCCTCTACTTATGAACACTGAAGCTTTCTTT
TRBD2	TRBV30	TRBJ2-7	few	CALEQSGVLGEQYF	TGTGCCTTGGAACAAAGCGGGGTCTTGGGTGAGCAGTACTTC
TRBD1	TRBV9	TRBJ1-2	.	CASSRDRAGYTF	TGTGCCAGCAGCCGGGACAGGGCTGGCTACACCTTC
.	TRBV12-5	TRBJ1-1	.	CASGLVGYTEAFF	TGTGCTAGTGGTTTGGTAGGGTACACTGAAGCTTTCTTT
.	TRBV7-9	TRBJ2-5	few	CAGEALGRETQYF	TGTGCCGGAGAGGCTCTGGGACGTGAGACCCAGTACTTC
TRBD1	TRBV7-9	TRBJ2-7	.	CASSPRQGGGYEQYF	TGTGCCAGCAGCCCAAGACAGGGCGGCGGGTACGAGCAGTACTTC
.	TRBV7-9	TRBJ1-2	.	CASSLAENYNYGYTF	TGTGCCAGCAGCTTGGCTGAGAACTATAACTATGGCTACACCTTC
.	TRBV30	TRBJ1-2	.	CAWSVQGLDGYTF	TGTGCCTGGAGTGTACAAGGGCTGGATGGCTACACCTTC
.	TRBV21-1	TRBJ1-1	.	CASSKGLGGQGRGEAFF	TGTGCCAGCAGCAAGGGCCTGGGTGGGCAGGGCAGGGGTGAAGCTTTCTTT
TRBD1	TRBV2	TRBJ1-4	.	CASRTGVLTNEKLFF	TGTGCCAGCAGAACAGGGGTCCTAACTAATGAAAAACTGTTTTTT
.	TRBV28	TRBJ2-1	.	CASSLNPRGPPAVEQFF	TGTGCCAGCAGTTTGAACCCTCGGGGACCCCCCGCAGTTGAGCAGTTCTTC
.	TRBV4-1	TRBJ1-5	.	CASSQDSRGFNQPQHF	TGCGCCAGCAGCCAGGATAGCAGGGGTTTCAATCAGCCCCAGCATTTT
.	TRBV4-3	TRBJ2-7	.	CASSQDGGTYEQYF	TGCGCCAGCAGCCAAGATGGGGGCACCTACGAGCAGTACTTC
.	TRBV11-2	TRBJ1-4	.	CASSLRTGNEKLFF	TGTGCCAGCAGCTTAAGGACTGGGAATGAAAAACTGTTTTTT
.	TRBV9	TRBJ2-3	.	CASSPEPRTDTQYF	TGTGCCAGCAGCCCAGAGCCGCGCACAGATACGCAGTATTTT
.	TRBV27	TRBJ1-1	.	CASSFWQGAEAFF	TGTGCCAGCAGTTTCTGGCAGGGCGCTGAAGCTTTCTTT
.	TRBV5-4	TRBJ2-7	.	CASSLGQSYEQYF	TGTGCCAGCAGCTTGGGACAGTCCTACGAGCAGTACTTC
TRBD1	TRBV28	TRBJ1-5	.	CASISIGDRGRSNQPQHF	TGTGCCAGCATCTCAATCGGGGACAGGGGCCGGAGCAATCAGCCCCAGCATTTT
TRBD2	TRBV5-4	TRBJ2-3	.	CASRATSGGAFSTDTQYF	TGTGCCAGCAGAGCAACTAGCGGGGGGGCCTTCAGTACAGATACGCAGTATTTT
TRBD2	TRBV13	TRBJ2-7	.	CASSTTSGRARHEQYF	TGTGCCAGCAGCACGACTAGCGGGAGGGCCAGGCACGAGCAGTACTTC
.	TRBV7-9	TRBJ2-5	.	CASSLMETQYF	TGTGCCAGCAGCTTAATGGAGACCCAGTACTTC
.	TRBV2	TRBJ2-7	.	CASSQIFYEQYF	TGTGCCAGCAGTCAAATCTTCTACGAGCAGTACTTC
TRBD2	TRBV7-7	TRBJ2-1	.	CASSPLAGSYNEQFF	TGTGCTAGCAGCCCGCTAGCGGGATCCTACAATGAGCAGTTCTTC
TRBD2	TRBV5-1	TRBJ2-7	.	CASSSGGIYEQYF	TGCGCCAGCAGCTCGGGGGGTATCTACGAGCAGTACTTC
TRBD1	TRBV5-1	TRBJ1-1	.	CASSLVGVRRTGGNSEAFF	TGCGCCAGCAGCTTGGTGGGTGTCCGGAGGACAGGGGGTAATTCTGAAGCTTTCTTT
.	TRBV29-1	TRBJ1-2	once	CSVEVTYYGYTF	TGCAGCGTTGAGGTTACATACTATGGCTACACCTTC
TRBD1	TRBV11-2	TRBJ2-3	.	CASSLKTGERDTQYF	TGTGCCAGCAGCTTAAAAACAGGGGAGCGGGATACGCAGTATTTT
.	TRBV7-2	TRBJ2-2	.	CASSSYSTGELFF	TGTGCCAGCAGCTCCTACAGCACCGGGGAGCTGTTTTTT
.	TRBV4-2	TRBJ2-1	.	CASSGLPTYNEQFF	TGTGCCAGCAGTGGACTACCTACCTACAATGAGCAGTTCTTC
TRBD1	TRBV4-1	TRBJ2-3	.	CASSQEGQGVSDTQYF	TGCGCCAGCAGCCAAGAAGGACAGGGGGTTTCAGATACGCAGTATTTT
TRBD2	TRBV5-6	TRBJ2-3	.	CASSTAGGPMEDTQYF	TGTGCCAGCTCAACCGCGGGGGGGCCGATGGAGGATACGCAGTATTTT
TRBD1	TRBV10-2	TRBJ2-4	.	CASSEAGGNIQYF	TGCGCCAGCAGTGAGGCAGGGGGAAACATTCAGTACTTC
.	TRBV27	TRBJ2-5	.	CASSSGRGPETQYF	TGTGCCAGCAGTTCGGGGAGGGGGCCAGAGACCCAGTACTTC
TRBD1	TRBV28	TRBJ1-2	.	CASSLPGQGRGYTF	TGTGCCAGCAGCCTACCGGGACAGGGACGCGGCTACACCTTC
.	TRBV4-1	TRBJ1-6	.	CASSQRAGVSNSPLHF	TGCGCCAGCAGCCAACGGGCAGGGGTGAGTAATTCACCCCTCCACTTT
TRBD2	TRBV6-5	TRBJ2-2	.	CASSPGGADTGELFF	TGTGCCAGCAGTCCCGGGGGGGCCGATACCGGGGAGCTGTTTTTT
.	TRBV4-1	TRBJ1-2	.	CASSQESSPGGYGYTF	TGCGCCAGCAGCCAAGAGTCCTCACCGGGGGGCTATGGCTACACCTTC
.	TRBV19	TRBJ2-1	once	CASSILAQGEQFF	TGTGCCAGTAGTATCCTAGCGCAGGGTGAGCAGTTCTTC
.	TRBV21-1	TRBJ2-1	.	CASSKPGLAGGPLSPSVPFF	TGTGCCAGCAGCAAACCGGGACTAGCGGGAGGGCCCTTGTCTCCGAGCGTTCCGTTCTTC
TRBD1	TRBV28	TRBJ2-5	.	CASSRFGQGVFQETQYF	TGTGCCAGCAGTCGTTTCGGACAGGGAGTCTTCCAAGAGACCCAGTACTTC
.	TRBV7-9	TRBJ2-5	.	CASSSGGETQYF	TGTGCCAGCAGCTCCGGGGGTGAGACCCAGTACTTC
.	TRBV28	TRBJ1-4	.	CASSAVRLTNEKLFF	TGTGCCAGCAGTGCTGTACGGTTAACTAATGAAAAACTGTTTTTT